Below, 22 T cell receptor beta chains from the same sample are listed, as sequenced in a study of OX40 agonist ivuxolimab in advanced cancers. Libraries were made using the immunoSEQ multiplex PCR assay. This immuneACCESS table, as held by TCRdb, lists in-frame sequences with V and J called but not all clones. Of the missing ones, under half trace to an unresolved V gene in checked studies; the others have no known cause. This sample is represented by fewer than 100,000 clones; about four fifths of them were singletons. The ten biggest clones cover more than 1.1% of the sample. The sequences come from CD4+ or CD8+ T cells sorted from blood, collected in a trial of the OX40 agonist ivuxolimab. The receptors shown here come from an adult with an advanced solid tumor such as melanoma, head and neck, liver or kidney cancer.

This clone was observed a handful of times. The chain has TRBV18 and TRBJ1-6; D may be TRBD1 (5 bases). The CDR3 is made up of 13 amino acids. Germline V lookup: CDR1 KGHSH, CDR2 LQKENI. Trimming took 2 bases from V and 9 from J, leaving 8 bases between them. CDR3 amino acids: CASSPSDSSPLHF. The CDR3 nucleotides are TGTGCCAGCTCACCATCCGACAGTTCACCCCTCCACTTT.

The V and J genes are TRBV5-1 and TRBJ2-7; TRBD1 agrees at 9 bases. The ends lost 4 bases at V and 3 bases at J; junction bases unmatched: 8. This CDR3 has 15 residues. From germline, CDR1 is SGHRS and CDR2 YFSETQ. In nucleotides, the CDR3 is TGCGCCAGCAGCGGGGATCGGACAGGGGACTACGAGCAGTACTTC. This translates into CASSGDRTGDYEQYF.

The rearrangement joins TRBV7-2 to TRBJ2-7, with D perhaps TRBD1 (6 bases). In germline, CDR1 is SGHTA, CDR2 FQGNSA. CDR3 length: 15 residues. The ends were cut back, 4 bases at V and 7 bases at J, with 20 bases in the middle. DNA of the CDR3: TGTGCCAGCAGCTACAGGACAGACTTGCCCAGGGAGCAGTACTTC. Amino acid sequence: CASSYRTDLPREQYF.

The chain is built from TRBV11-3 and TRBJ2-3; the D is unclear. V shed 2 bases and J shed 0 bases, with 9 bases lying between them. Per germline, CDR1 SGHNT and CDR2 YENEEA. The CDR3 length is 15 residues. The CDR3 bases are TGTGCCAGCAGCTTATCAGTCGGGAGCACAGATACGCAGTATTTT. Translating gives CASSLSVGSTDTQYF. Filled out from reference TRBV11-3 and TRBJ2-3, the complete variable domain reads EAGVVQSPRYKIIEKKQPVAFWCNPISGHNTLYWYLQNLGQGPELLIRYENEEAVDDSQLPKDRFSAERLKGVDSTLKIQPAELGDSAVYLCASSLSVGSTDTQYFGPGTRLTVL.

The chain is built from TRBV4-3 and TRBJ2-7, with D uncertain. Germline CDR1 is LGHNA and CDR2 is YSLEER. This CDR3 comprises 15 residues. V lost 1 base and J lost 0, with 10 bases in between. The CDR3 nucleotides read TGCGCCAGCAGCCAAGTTATAGGAGCCTCCTACGAGCAGTACTTC. Its protein product is CASSQVIGASYEQYF.

CDR3 coding DNA: TGCGCCAGCAGCAACGACCTCATCAATGAGCAGTTCTTC. Translating it yields CASSNDLINEQFF. This sequence joins TRBV5-1 and TRBJ2-1; D call uncertain. Germline values: CDR1 SGHRS, CDR2 YFSETQ. The CDR3 extends over 13 amino acids. V was shortened by 4 bases and J by 6 bases, with 11 bases between the two germline ends.

The V gene is TRBV7-9, the J gene TRBJ2-7; D is perhaps TRBD2 (6 bases). This CDR3 has 14 amino acids. Germline CDR1 is SEHNR and CDR2 is FQNEAQ (reference sequence). Trimming removed 5 bases from V and 4 bases from J, with 15 bases in between. CDR3: CASSGGTAPYEQYF. The CDR3 DNA follows: TGTGCCAGCAGCGGGGGGACCGCTCCGTACGAGCAGTACTTC.

The chain uses TRBV11-2 and TRBJ2-1; 7 nucleotides line up with TRBD2. J was trimmed by 11 bases and V by 3 bases; bases with no gene match: 7. Germline V gene lookup returns CDR1 SGHAT and CDR2 FQNNGV. This CDR3 has 13 amino acids. CDR3 in amino acids: CASSFSPREKQFF. CDR3 DNA sequence: TGTGCCAGCAGCTTCAGTCCGCGGGAGAAGCAGTTCTTC.

The V and J genes are TRBV10-1 and TRBJ2-1, with D perhaps given as TRBD1 or TRBD2 (5 bases each). CDR3 size: 14 residues. Germline loops: CDR1 WNHNN, CDR2 SYGVQD (reference sequence). V dropped 6 bases and J dropped 0 bases, with 9 bases sitting between them. As DNA, the CDR3 is TGCGCCAGCAGCCGGGGCTACTCCTACAATGAGCAGTTCTTC. This sequence encodes CASSRGYSYNEQFF.

This chain joins TRBV5-1 and TRBJ2-1; 8 bases match TRBD2. CDR3 size: 15 residues. V was pared by 3 bases and J by 7 bases, with 9 bases of the junction left unmatched. Germline-derived CDR1 and CDR2 are SGHRS and YFSETQ. The CDR3 DNA reads as TGCGCCAGCAGCTCGGGGGGGCCCCTTGTAAATGAGCAGTTCTTC. It is translated as CASSSGGPLVNEQFF.

This chain uses TRBV30 with TRBJ1-1; TRBD1 is a possible D gene (6 bases). Germline V gives CDR1 GTSNPN, CDR2 SVGIG (reference sequence). V dropped 2 bases and J dropped 6 bases, with 16 bases sitting between them. There are 14 residues in the CDR3. CDR3 DNA sequence: TGTGCCTGGAGTTGGGGTCAGGGGCTCGCTGAAGCTTTCTTT. The encoded protein is CAWSWGQGLAEAFF.

This clone was counted between two and nine times. The rearrangement joins TRBV7-9 to TRBJ2-1; 9 bases are a match to TRBD2. The V and J ends lost 1 base and 4 bases, in that order; junction bases with no gene match: 2. CDR1 and CDR2 (germline): SEHNR, FQNEAQ (reference sequence). The length of the CDR3 is 15 residues. Here the CDR3 reads CASSLGSGGYNEQFF. The DNA of the CDR3 is TGTGCCAGCAGCTTAGGTAGCGGGGGATACAATGAGCAGTTCTTC.

This chain links TRBV7-2 with TRBJ2-5; 7 bases map to TRBD1. Per germline, CDR1 SGHTA and CDR2 FQGNSA. This CDR3 spans 16 amino acids. V was pared by 2 bases and J by 1 base, with 7 bases of the junction left unmatched. CDR3 loop: CASSLLGQMAQETQYF. CDR3 in DNA: TGTGCCAGCAGCTTACTGGGACAGATGGCCCAAGAGACCCAGTACTTC.

The chain uses TRBV29-1 and TRBJ2-1, with 12 bases fitting TRBD2. Germline loops: CDR1 SQVTM, CDR2 ANQGSEA. The CDR3 runs to 14 residues. The trim removed 6 bases at V and 8 bases at J, leaving 8 bases unmatched. The CDR3 loop reads CSVLTSGRTDEQFF. The CDR3 region has the DNA TGCAGCGTCCTCACTAGCGGGAGGACCGATGAGCAGTTCTTC.

This chain uses TRBV10-3 with TRBJ2-7; TRBD1 is a possible D gene (6 bases). The germline V gene has CDR1 ENHRY and CDR2 SYGVKD. This CDR3 is built from 14 residues. The ends were cut back, 6 bases at V and 9 bases at J, with 21 bases in the middle. The CDR3 coding sequence is TGTGCCATCAGCCAACCGGGACCAGGGGTAAGGCAGTACTTC. Its translation: CAISQPGPGVRQYF.

The chain combines TRBV14 with TRBJ2-5, with TRBD2 matching over 7 bases. Looked up from germline, CDR1 is SGHDN and CDR2 is FVKESK. This CDR3 has 15 residues. V gave up 1 base and J gave up 5 bases; unmatched junction bases: 7. The CDR3 nucleotides read TGTGCCAGCAGCCAAGTCAGGCAGCGGGGTGAGACCCAGTACTTC. This encodes CASSQVRQRGETQYF.

This chain joins TRBV7-9 and TRBJ1-1, with D hard to call. Germline V gene sequence: CDR1 SEHNR, CDR2 FQNEAQ (reference sequence). The CDR3 is 15 amino acids. V was cut by 4 bases and J by 4 bases, with 16 bases left in between. The CDR3 is CASSSEWDISTEAFF. CDR3 nucleotide sequence: TGTGCCAGCAGCTCCGAATGGGATATAAGCACTGAAGCTTTCTTT.

The gene calls are TRBV20-1 and TRBJ2-7; D call uncertain. Trimming left V 0 bases short and J 3 bases short, with 3 bases between. The V gene's germline CDR1 is DFQATT and CDR2 SNEGSKA (reference sequence). The CDR3 is made up of 11 amino acids. CDR3 DNA: TGCAGTGCTAGAGATGGCTACGAGCAGTACTTC. It yields the protein CSARDGYEQYF.

This clone turned up a few times. J is TRBJ2-5 and V is TRBV18, with TRBD1 matching 8 bases. V dropped 6 bases and J dropped 2; count of bases not matched to a gene: 8. Germline V CDR1 and CDR2: KGHSH, LQKENI. The CDR3 covers 15 residues. CDR3 coding DNA: TGTGCCAGCTCCCGCCGGACAGGGCAGCAAGAGACCCAGTACTTC. Translated, it gives CASSRRTGQQETQYF.

V gene TRBV6-6 combines with J gene TRBJ1-1; no clear D. The V gene's germline CDR1 is MNHNY and CDR2 SVGAGI (reference sequence). CDR3 length: 13 residues. Deletions cut 6 bases from V and 2 bases from J, with 10 bases between. The CDR3 loop reads CASSSAGNTEAFF. The CDR3 DNA is TGTGCCAGCAGCTCAGCGGGTAACACTGAAGCTTTCTTT.

The DNA for the CDR3 is TGCAGTGTTACCACTTACGAGCAGTACTTC. As protein: CSVTTYEQYF. The J gene is TRBJ2-7, the V gene TRBV20-1; D uncertain. CDR1 and CDR2 (germline): DFQATT, SNEGSKA (reference sequence). Deletions cut 7 bases from V and 4 bases from J, with 8 bases between. The CDR3 extends over 10 amino acids.

This clone was seen a single time. The genes are TRBV5-4 and TRBJ2-5; tentatively, D is TRBD1 (6 bases). Trimming took 2 bases from V and 3 from J, leaving 8 bases between them. Germline V CDR1 and CDR2: SGHNT, YYREEE (reference sequence). CDR3 length: 13 amino acids. The CDR3 loop reads CASSLDRKETQYF. For the CDR3, the DNA is TGTGCCAGCAGCTTAGACAGGAAAGAGACCCAGTACTTC.